This T cell receptor (beta chain) emerged from a study of cytomegalovirus exposure and HLA in healthy donors. The study, taken as a whole, reports: Among the CMV-associated chains, a few were confirmed in vitro as specific for CMV antigens. According to the study, about 180 TCR beta chains were cytomegalovirus-associated. The majority of TCR sequences were rare, yet some public TCRs appeared in many donors.

Concerning this clone: Its target is not known.

Germline CDR1 is MNHNS and CDR2 is SASEGT. V gave up 1 base and J gave up 5 bases, with 8 bases separating them. CDR3 size: 13 residues. The donors were in the roughly 120-subject validation cohort, distinct from the roughly 720-subject first cohort. This table comes from immunoSEQ multiplex PCR, and its TCRdb copy is limited to in-frame clones, with some not included. The sample gives 100,000 to 150,000 clones, approximately 91% of which show up once; about 2% is in the top ten. The chain joins TRBV6-1 to TRBJ2-5; D unclear. The source material was PBMCs. The receptor was isolated from a woman between 18 and 30 years old in good health and CMV-seronegative. CDR3 nucleotide sequence: TGTGCCAGCAGTGAAGGGCAGGTGGAGACCCAGTACTTC. This codes for CASSEGQVETQYF.